This TCR beta chain derives from a study of T cells expressing NK-cell markers. About this clonotype itself: As yet, its antigen is unknown.

The study's findings and limits: Roughly six donors showed dominant NKG2C+ clonotypes comprising about 1.0-7.5% of their CD8+ T cells.

CDR1 is SGHRS and CDR2 is YFSETQ in the germline V gene. CDR3 size: 16 residues. TCRdb re-called the 5' RACE reads and catalogs CDR3 proteins one per entry, DNA excluded. The listing contains about 410,000 distinct CDR3 sequences. This TCR derives from a woman between 50 and 59 years old in good health. The rearrangement links TRBV5-1 to TRBJ2-3; the D call of TRBD2 rests on TCRdb alone, since no DNA is present to check it. The source material was blood T cells: a sorted CD56 or NKG2C T cell subset, CD4+ or CD8+ T cells, or bulk PBMC T cells (not recorded which). The CDR3 sequence: CASSSGLLRTTDTQYF.